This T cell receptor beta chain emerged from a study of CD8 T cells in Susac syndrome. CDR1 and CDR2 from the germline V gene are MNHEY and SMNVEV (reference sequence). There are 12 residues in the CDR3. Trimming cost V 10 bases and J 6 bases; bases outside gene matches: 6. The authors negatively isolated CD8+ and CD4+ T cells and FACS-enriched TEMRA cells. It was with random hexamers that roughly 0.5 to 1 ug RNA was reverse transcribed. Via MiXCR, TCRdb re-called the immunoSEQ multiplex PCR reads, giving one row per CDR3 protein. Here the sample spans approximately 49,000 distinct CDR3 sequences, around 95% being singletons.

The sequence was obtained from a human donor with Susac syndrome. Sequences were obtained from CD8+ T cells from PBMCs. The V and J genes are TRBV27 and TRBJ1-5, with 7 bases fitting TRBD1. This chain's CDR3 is CANTGVGQPQHF. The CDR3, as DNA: TGTGCCAACACAGGGGTTGGTCAGCCCCAGCATTTT.